Each of the 2 T cell receptor beta chains below was sequenced from the same sample in a study of CD8 T cells in ankylosing spondylitis. One entry per CDR3 protein results from TCRdb running MiXCR on the 5' RACE reads. The repertoire holds about 360,000 distinct CDR3 sequences, with 20% as singletons. The specimen was blood, either unsorted or a sorted T cell fraction (not recorded which). Every receptor here comes from a male donor with ankylosing spondylitis or in good health (not recorded which).

This rearrangement joins TRBV12-3 or TRBV12-4 to TRBJ2-2; D might be TRBD2 (6 bases). Trimming stripped 4 bases from V and 0 bases from J, with 9 bases between. This CDR3 is built from 15 residues. In DNA form, the CDR3 reads TGTGCCAGCAGTTCGGGAGCCTCGAACACCGGGGAGCTGTTTTTT. It is translated as CASSSGASNTGELFF.

J is TRBJ2-1 and V is TRBV29-1; TRBD2 matches 8 bases. CDR3 size: 13 residues. Germline CDR1 is SQVTM and CDR2 is ANQGSEA. Germline trimming cut 5 bases from V and 5 bases from J; bases unmatched to any gene: 5. Written as DNA, the CDR3 is TGCAGCGTTCAAGCGGGGGCCCACAATGAGCAGTTCTTC. It specifies CSVQAGAHNEQFF.